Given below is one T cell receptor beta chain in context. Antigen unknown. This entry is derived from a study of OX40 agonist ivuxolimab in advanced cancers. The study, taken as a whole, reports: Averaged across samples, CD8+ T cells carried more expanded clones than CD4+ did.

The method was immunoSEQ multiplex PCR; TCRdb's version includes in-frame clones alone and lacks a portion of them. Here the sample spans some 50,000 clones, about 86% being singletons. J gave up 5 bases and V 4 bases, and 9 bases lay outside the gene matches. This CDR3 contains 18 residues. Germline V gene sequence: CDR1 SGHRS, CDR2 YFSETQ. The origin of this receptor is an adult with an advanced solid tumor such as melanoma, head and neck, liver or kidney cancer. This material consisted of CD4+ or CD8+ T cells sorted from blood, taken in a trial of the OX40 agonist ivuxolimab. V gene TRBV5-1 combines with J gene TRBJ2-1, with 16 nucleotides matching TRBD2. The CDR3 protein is CASSPGLAGGPSDNEQFF. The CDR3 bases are TGCGCCAGCAGCCCGGGACTAGCGGGAGGGCCCTCGGACAATGAGCAGTTCTTC.